This T cell receptor (beta chain) is drawn from a study of cytomegalovirus exposure and HLA in healthy donors. With 60 Vbeta and 13 Jbeta primers, the PCR was carried out. Using immunoSEQ multiplex PCR, the repertoire was profiled, and TCRdb retains in-frame clones only, with some absent. The sample yields some 130,000 clones, around 77% seen once. In germline, CDR1 is SQVTM, CDR2 ANQGSEA. The CDR3 consists of 14 residues. Trimming cost V 4 bases and J 8 bases; bases outside gene matches: 12. This chain links TRBV29-1 with TRBJ1-2, with TRBD1 matching over 8 bases. The sequence came from a man between 25 and 39 years old in good health. What was sequenced was PBMCs. The CDR3 bases are TGCAGCGTTGTCCCGACAGGGGAAGGAGTGGGCTACACCTTC. It is translated as CSVVPTGEGVGYTF.